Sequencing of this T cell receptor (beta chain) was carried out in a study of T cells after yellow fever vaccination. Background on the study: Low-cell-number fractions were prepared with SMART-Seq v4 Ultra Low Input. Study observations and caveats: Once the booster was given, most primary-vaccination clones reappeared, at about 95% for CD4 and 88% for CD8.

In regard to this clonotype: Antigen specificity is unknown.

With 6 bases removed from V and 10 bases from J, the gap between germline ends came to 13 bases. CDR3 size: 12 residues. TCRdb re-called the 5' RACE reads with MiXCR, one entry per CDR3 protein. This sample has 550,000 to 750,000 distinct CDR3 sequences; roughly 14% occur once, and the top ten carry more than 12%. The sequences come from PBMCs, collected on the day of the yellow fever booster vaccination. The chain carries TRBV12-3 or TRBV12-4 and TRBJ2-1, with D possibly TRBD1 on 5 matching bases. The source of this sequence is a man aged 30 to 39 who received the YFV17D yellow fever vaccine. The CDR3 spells CASSPLGPEQFF. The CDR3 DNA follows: TGTGCCAGCAGCCCCTTGGGGCCCGAGCAGTTCTTC.